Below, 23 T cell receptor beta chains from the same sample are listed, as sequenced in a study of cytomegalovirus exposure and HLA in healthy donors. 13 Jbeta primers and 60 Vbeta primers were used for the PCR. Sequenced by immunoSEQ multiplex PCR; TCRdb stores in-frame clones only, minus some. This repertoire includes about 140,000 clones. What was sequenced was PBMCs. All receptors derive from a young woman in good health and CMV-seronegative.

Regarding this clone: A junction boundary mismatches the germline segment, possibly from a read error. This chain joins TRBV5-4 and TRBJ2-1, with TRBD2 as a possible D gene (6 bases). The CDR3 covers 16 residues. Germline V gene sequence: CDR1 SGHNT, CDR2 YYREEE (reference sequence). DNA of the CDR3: TGTGCCAGCAGCTTGGGAGGGCGCGGGACCCACAATGGGCAGTTCTTC. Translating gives CASSLGGRGTHNGQFF.

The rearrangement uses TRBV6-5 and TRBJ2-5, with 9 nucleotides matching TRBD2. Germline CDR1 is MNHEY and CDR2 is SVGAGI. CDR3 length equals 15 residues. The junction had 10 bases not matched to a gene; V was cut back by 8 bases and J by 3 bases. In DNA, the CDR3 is TGTGCCAGCGGAACACTTATAGCGGGAGAAGAGACCCAGTACTTC. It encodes CASGTLIAGEETQYF.

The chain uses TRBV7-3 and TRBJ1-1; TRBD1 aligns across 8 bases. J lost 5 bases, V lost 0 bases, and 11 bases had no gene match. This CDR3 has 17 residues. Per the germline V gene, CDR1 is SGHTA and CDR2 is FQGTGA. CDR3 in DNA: TGTGCCAGCAGCTTAACGGCCCCCGGACAGGGAGGTACTGAAGCTTTCTTT. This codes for CASSLTAPGQGGTEAFF.

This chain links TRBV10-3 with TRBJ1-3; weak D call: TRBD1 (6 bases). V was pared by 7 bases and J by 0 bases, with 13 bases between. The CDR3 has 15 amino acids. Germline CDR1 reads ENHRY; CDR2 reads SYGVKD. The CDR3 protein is CAINGQLSSGNTIYF. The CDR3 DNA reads TGTGCCATCAACGGACAGCTGAGCTCTGGAAACACCATATATTTT.

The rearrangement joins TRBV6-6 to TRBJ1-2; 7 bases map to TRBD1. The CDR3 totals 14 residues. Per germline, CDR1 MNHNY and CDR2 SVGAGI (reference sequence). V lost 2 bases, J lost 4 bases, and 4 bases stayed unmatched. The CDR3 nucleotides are TGTGCCAGCAGTTACCAGGGGGGCTTCTATGGCTACACCTTC. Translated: CASSYQGGFYGYTF.

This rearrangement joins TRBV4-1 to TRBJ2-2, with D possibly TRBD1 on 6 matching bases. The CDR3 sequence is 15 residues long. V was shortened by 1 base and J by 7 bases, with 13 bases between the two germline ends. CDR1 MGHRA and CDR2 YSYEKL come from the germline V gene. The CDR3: CASSQGAGEHGELFF. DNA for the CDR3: TGCGCCAGCAGCCAAGGGGCAGGGGAGCACGGGGAGCTGTTTTTT.

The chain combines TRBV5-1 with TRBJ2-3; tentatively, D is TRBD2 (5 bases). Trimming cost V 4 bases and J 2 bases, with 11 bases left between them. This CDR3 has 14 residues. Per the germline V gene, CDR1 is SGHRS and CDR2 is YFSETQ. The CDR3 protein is CASSLTKVTDTQYF. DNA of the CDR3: TGCGCCAGCAGCCTGACTAAGGTCACAGATACGCAGTATTTT.

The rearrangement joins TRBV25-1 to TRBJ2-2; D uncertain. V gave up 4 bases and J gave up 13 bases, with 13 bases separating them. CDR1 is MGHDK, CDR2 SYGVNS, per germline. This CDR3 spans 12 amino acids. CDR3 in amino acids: CASSGSPRVLFF. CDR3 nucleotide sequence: TGTGCCAGCAGTGGATCCCCCCGCGTGCTGTTTTTT.

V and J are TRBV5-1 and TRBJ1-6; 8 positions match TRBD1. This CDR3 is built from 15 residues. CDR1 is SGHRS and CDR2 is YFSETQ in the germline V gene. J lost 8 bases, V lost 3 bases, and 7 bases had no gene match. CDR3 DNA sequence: TGCGCCAGCAGCTCCCTGGACAGGGATTATTCACCCCTCCACTTT. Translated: CASSSLDRDYSPLHF.

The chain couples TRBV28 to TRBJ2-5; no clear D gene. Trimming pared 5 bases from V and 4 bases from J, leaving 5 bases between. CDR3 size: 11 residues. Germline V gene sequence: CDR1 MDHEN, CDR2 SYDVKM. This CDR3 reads CASSIRETQYF. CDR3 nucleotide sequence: TGTGCCAGCAGTATTAGAGAGACCCAGTACTTC.

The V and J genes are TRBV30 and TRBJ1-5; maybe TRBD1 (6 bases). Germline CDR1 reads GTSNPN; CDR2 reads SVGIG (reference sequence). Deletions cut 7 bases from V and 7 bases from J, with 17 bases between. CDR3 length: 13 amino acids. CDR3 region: CAFSRDIKQPQHF. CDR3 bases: TGTGCCTTTAGTCGGGACATTAAACAGCCCCAGCATTTT.

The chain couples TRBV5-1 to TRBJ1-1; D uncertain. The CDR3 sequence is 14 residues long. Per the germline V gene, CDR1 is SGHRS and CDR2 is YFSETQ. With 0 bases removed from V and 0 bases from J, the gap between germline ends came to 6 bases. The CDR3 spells CASSLAGMNTEAFF. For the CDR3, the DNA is TGCGCCAGCAGCTTGGCAGGAATGAACACTGAAGCTTTCTTT.

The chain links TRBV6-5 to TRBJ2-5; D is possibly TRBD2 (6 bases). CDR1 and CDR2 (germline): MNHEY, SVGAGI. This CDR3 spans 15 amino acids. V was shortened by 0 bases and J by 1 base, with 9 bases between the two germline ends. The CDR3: CASSYSDYLQETQYF. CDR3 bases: TGTGCCAGCAGTTACTCGGACTACCTCCAAGAGACCCAGTACTTC.

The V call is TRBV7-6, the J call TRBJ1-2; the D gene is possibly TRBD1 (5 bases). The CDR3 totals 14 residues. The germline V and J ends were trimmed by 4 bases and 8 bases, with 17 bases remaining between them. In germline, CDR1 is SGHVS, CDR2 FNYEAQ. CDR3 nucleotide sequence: TGTGCCAGCAGCTCGTTGACAGCAGCTGGGGGCTACACCTTC. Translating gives CASSSLTAAGGYTF.

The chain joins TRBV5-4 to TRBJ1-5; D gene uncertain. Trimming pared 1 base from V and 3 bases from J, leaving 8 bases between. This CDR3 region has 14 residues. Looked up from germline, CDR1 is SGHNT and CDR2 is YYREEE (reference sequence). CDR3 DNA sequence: TGTGCCAGCAGCTTGATGGCAGACAATCAGCCCCAGCATTTT. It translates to CASSLMADNQPQHF.

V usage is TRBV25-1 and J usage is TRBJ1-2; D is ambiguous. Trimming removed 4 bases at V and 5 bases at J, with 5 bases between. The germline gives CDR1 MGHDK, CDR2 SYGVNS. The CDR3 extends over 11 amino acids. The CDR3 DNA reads TGTGCCAGCAGTGGCGGTTATGGCTACACCTTC. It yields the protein CASSGGYGYTF.

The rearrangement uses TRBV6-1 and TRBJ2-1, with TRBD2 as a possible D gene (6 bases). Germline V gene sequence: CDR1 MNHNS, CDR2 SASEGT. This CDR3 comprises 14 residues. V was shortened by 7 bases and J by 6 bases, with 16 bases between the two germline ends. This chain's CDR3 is CASKDYQVANEQFF. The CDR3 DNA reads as TGTGCCAGCAAGGACTATCAGGTGGCCAATGAGCAGTTCTTC.

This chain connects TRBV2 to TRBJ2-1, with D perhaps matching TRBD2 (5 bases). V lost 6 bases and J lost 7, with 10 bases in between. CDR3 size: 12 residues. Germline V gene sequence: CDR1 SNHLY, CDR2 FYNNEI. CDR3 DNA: TGTGCCAGCAGCTTGACTACGAATGAGCAGTTCTTC. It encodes CASSLTTNEQFF.

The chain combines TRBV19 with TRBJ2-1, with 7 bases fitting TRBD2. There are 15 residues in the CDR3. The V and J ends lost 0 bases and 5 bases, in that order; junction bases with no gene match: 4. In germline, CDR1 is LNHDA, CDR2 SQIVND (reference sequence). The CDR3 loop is CASSIDLAVNNEQFF. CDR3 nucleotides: TGTGCCAGTAGTATAGACCTAGCGGTCAACAATGAGCAGTTCTTC.

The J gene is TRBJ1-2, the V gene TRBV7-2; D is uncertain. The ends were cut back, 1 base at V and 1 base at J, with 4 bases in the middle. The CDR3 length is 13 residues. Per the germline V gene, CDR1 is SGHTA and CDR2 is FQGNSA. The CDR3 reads CASSLDNNYGYTF. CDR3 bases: TGTGCCAGCAGCTTAGACAATAACTATGGCTACACCTTC.

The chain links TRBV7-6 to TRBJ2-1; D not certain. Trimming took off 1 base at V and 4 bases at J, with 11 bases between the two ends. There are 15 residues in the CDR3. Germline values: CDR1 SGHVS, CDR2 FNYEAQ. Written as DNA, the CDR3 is TGTGCCAGCAGCTTAGTTGGTGTACAATACAATGAGCAGTTCTTC. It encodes CASSLVGVQYNEQFF.

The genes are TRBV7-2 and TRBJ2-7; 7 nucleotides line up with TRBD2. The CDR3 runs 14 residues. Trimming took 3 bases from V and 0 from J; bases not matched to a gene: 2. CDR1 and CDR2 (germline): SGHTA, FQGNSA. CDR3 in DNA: TGTGCCAGCAGCTTTGGCGGGGGCTCCTACGAGCAGTACGTC. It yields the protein CASSFGGGSYEQYV.

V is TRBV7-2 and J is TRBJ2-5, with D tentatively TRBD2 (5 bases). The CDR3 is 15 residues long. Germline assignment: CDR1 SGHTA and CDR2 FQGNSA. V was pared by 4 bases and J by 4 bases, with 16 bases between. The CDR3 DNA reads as TGTGCCAGCAGCTCGCAGCGGAGCATCCGAGAGACCCAGTACTTC. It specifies CASSSQRSIRETQYF.